The clone carrying this TCR beta chain has at least ten counts. Its antigen is unknown. The same CDR3 arises from other DNA sequences in this sample as well. This specimen comes from a study of beta chain features in type 1 diabetes. Findings and limits, study-wide: For type 1 diabetes patients, VDJ junctions showed fewer insertions and more deletions. cDNA sequencing could over-represent cells with high TCR expression. Patients with Type 1 diabetes showed moderately but significantly shorter TCRB CDR3s in all four CD4+ subsets.

Trimming took 0 bases from V and 4 from J; bases not matched to a gene: 2. The length of the CDR3 is 16 residues. Germline CDR1 MNHEY, CDR2 SVGAGI. Since all of the isolated RNA was reverse transcribed, expressed TCRB transcripts were what got sequenced. Sequencing was performed with immunoSEQ multiplex PCR; in TCRdb, only in-frame clones are kept and a portion is missing. Of some 160,000 clones listed, about 10% are singletons. The rearrangement joins TRBV6-5 to TRBJ2-7; 14 bases match TRBD2. The origin of this receptor is a young woman with type 1 diabetes. Sample: central memory CD4+ T cells from blood. For the CDR3, the DNA is TGTGCCAGCAGTTACTCGGGACTAGCGGGAGCTTACGAGCAGTACTTC. This gives the protein CASSYSGLAGAYEQYF.